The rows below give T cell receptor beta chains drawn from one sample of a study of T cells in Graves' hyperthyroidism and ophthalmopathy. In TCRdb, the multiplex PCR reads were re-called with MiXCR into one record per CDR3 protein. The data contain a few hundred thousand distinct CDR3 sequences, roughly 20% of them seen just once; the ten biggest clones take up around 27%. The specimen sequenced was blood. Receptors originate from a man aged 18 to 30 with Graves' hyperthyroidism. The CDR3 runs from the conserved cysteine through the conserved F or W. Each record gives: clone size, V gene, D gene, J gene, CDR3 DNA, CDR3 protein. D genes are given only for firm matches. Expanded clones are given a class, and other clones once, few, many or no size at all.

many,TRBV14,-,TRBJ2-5,TGTGCCAGCAGCCAAAGCAGGGCCGACGGGGAGACCCAGTACTTC,CASSQSRADGETQYF
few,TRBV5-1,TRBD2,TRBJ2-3,TGCGCCAGCAGCTGGGGACTAGCGGGGGGAACAGATACGCAGTATTTT,CASSWGLAGGTDTQYF
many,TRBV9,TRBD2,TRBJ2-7,TGTGCCAGCCGCCACCGGGGGGACCTGGCCTACGAGCAGTACTTC,CASRHRGDLAYEQYF
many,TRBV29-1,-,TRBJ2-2,TGCAGCGTTGAGGTTGTGGGTGGCGGGGAGCTGTTTTTT,CSVEVVGGGELFF
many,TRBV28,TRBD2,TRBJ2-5,TGTGCCAGCAGGGCCACTAGCGGGGGGTCCCAAGAGACCCAGTACTTC,CASRATSGGSQETQYF
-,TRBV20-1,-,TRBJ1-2,TGCAGTGCTAGAGCTCTCCGGACAGAGGACGGCTACACCTTC,CSARALRTEDGYTF
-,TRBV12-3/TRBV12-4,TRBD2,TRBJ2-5,TGTGCCAGCAGGATCCTACCGGGGGGGCTGGAGACCCAGTACTTC,CASRILPGGLETQYF
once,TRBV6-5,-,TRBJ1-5,TGTGCCAGCAGTTTGACTGCGAATTGGCCCCAGCATTTT,CASSLTANWPQHF
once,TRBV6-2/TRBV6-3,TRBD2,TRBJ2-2,TGTGCCAGCAGCTACAAGGCTAGCGGGAGTTTAAACACCGGGGAGCTGTTTTTT,CASSYKASGSLNTGELFF
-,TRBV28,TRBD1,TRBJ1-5,TGTGCCAGCAGTTTATCTCCGGGACAGGGGCATCAGCCCCAGCATTTT,CASSLSPGQGHQPQHF
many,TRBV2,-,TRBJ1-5,TGTGCCAGCAGTGAAGCGGGCCTGCCCCGTGGCAATCAGCCCCAGCATTTT,CASSEAGLPRGNQPQHF
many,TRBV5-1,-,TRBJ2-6,TGCGCCAGCAGCTTAGGGGGTGTGAGGGCCAACGTCCTGACTTTC,CASSLGGVRANVLTF
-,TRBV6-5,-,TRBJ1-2,TGTGCCAGCAGTTTCGGGGGGGCAGGAAGAGGCTACACCTTC,CASSFGGAGRGYTF
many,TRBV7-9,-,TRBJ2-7,TGTGCCAGCAGCCCCCGTATGAGGTCCTACGAGCAGTACTTC,CASSPRMRSYEQYF
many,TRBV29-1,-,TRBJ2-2,TGCAGCGTTCTCCTAGGTGTGGGCGGGGAGCTGTTTTTT,CSVLLGVGGELFF
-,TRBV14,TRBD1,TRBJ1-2,TGTGCCAGCAGCCCGACAGGGGGGTTCTATGGCTACACCTTC,CASSPTGGFYGYTF
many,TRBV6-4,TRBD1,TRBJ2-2,TGTGCCAGCAGTACGGACTGGGGACAGGGTACGAACACCGGGGAGCTGTTTTTT,CASSTDWGQGTNTGELFF
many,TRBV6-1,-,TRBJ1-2,TGTGCCAGCAGTGCGCAACTAGGGGCTAACTATGGCTACACCTTC,CASSAQLGANYGYTF
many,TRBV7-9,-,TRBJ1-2,TGTGCCAGCAGCTGGACCGAGCATATAGACACCTTC,CASSWTEHIDTF
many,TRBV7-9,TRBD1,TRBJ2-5,TGTGCCAGCAGCCTCTTGGACAGGGGGCCTCAAGAGACCCAGTACTTC,CASSLLDRGPQETQYF
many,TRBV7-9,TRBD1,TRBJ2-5,TGTGCCAGCAGCGATCGGGACAGGGGGCGGGTGGAGACCCAGTACTTC,CASSDRDRGRVETQYF
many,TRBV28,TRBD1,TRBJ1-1,TGTGCCAGCAGTGGAGGGGGCCGGGACACTGAAGCTTTCTTT,CASSGGGRDTEAFF
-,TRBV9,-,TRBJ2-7,TGTGCCAGCAGCGTAGATCCGGGAGACCCCAACGAGCAGTACTTC,CASSVDPGDPNEQYF
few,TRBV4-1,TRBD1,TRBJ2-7,TGCGCCAGCAAAGGGGACAGTGCCTCGGACGAGCAGTACTTC,CASKGDSASDEQYF
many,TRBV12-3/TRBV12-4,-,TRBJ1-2,TGTGCCAGCAGTTTAGGGACAGCTGGGGGCTACACCTTC,CASSLGTAGGYTF
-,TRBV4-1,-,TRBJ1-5,TGCGCCAGCAGCCATCCCGGCGGCACGGAACAGCCCCAGCATTTT,CASSHPGGTEQPQHF
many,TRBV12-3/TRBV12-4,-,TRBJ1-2,TGTGCCAGCAGTTCTCCCCTTGGATCAGGCGAGGAGAATGGCTACACCTTC,CASSSPLGSGEENGYTF
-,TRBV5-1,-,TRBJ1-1,TGCGCCAGCAGCACCCCGACAGACCACACTGAAGCTTTCTTT,CASSTPTDHTEAFF
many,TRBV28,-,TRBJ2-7,TGTGCCAGCAGTGGGAGACTGCTCTCCTACGAGCAGTACTTC,CASSGRLLSYEQYF
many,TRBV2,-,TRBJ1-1,TGTGCCAGCAGGCAGACAGGAGATAACACTGAAGCTTTCTTT,CASRQTGDNTEAFF
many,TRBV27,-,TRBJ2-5,TGTGCCAGCAGTGGAGGGGGCTCGGAGACCCAGTACTTC,CASSGGGSETQYF
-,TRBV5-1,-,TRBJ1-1,TGCGCCAGCAGCTTGGGCCCGGGGGTGAACACTGAAGCTTTCTTT,CASSLGPGVNTEAFF
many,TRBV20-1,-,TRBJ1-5,TGCAGTGCTAGTTTTTCAGGGAATCAGCCCCAGCATTTT,CSASFSGNQPQHF
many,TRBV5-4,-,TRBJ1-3,TGTGCCAGCAGCTTTTCGGGGGTTCGTGGAAACACCATATATTTT,CASSFSGVRGNTIYF
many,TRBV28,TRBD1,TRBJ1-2,TGTGCCACCAGACAGGGGGCGAACTATGGCTACACCTTC,CATRQGANYGYTF
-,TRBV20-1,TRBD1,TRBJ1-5,TGCAGTGCTCGGGAGGGGGCCCGCGGGGTGAATCAGCCCCAGCATTTT,CSAREGARGVNQPQHF
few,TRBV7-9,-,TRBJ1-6,TGTGCCAGCAGCTCGTCGGGTCCGTATAATTCACCCCTCCACTTT,CASSSSGPYNSPLHF
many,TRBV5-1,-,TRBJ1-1,TGCGCCAGCAGCTTTGACCGCCTGAACACTGAAGCTTTCTTT,CASSFDRLNTEAFF
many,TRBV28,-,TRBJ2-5,TGTGCCAGCAGTTCATGGCGGGACGGGCAGGAGACCCAGTACTTC,CASSSWRDGQETQYF
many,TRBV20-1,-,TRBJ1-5,TGCAGTGCTAGAGACGGGACACCTGGTAGCAATCAGCCCCAGCATTTT,CSARDGTPGSNQPQHF
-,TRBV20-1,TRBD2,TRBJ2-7,TGCAGTGCTAGGACCGTCCGGCTAGCGGGTAACTACGAGCAGTACTTC,CSARTVRLAGNYEQYF
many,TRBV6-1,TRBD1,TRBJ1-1,TGTGCCAGCAGTGTGGACAGGGCCCACACTGAAGCTTTCTTT,CASSVDRAHTEAFF
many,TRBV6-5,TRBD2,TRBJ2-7,TGTGCCAGCAGTTGGGACCTCGCGGGGGGGTTCTACGAGCAGTACTTC,CASSWDLAGGFYEQYF
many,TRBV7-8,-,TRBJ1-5,TGTGCCAGCAGCCTAGGGCCACCTGGTCAACCCCAGCATTTT,CASSLGPPGQPQHF
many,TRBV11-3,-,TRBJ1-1,TGTGCCAGCAGCTACTTCACAGAGAACACTGAAGCTTTCTTT,CASSYFTENTEAFF
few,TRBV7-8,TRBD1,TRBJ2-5,TGTGCCAGCATCACGGACAGGGGACAAGAGACCCAGTACTTC,CASITDRGQETQYF
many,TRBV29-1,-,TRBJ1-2,TGCAGCGCTGAGACCGGGGAAGGCTACACCTTC,CSAETGEGYTF
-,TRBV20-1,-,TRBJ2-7,TGCAGTGCTAGGGCAGGGGTCCGCGAGCAGTACTTC,CSARAGVREQYF
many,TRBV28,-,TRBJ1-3,TGTGGTGGGGCATCTAGCTCTGGAAACACCATATATTTT,CGGASSSGNTIYF
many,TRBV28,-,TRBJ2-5,TGTGCCAGCAGTTTCTCCCTGTGGGGAGAGAGTGGAGAGACCCAGTACTTC,CASSFSLWGESGETQYF
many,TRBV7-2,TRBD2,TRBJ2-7,TGTGCCAGCAGCGCGAGCGGGGGGCGGTCCTACGAGCAGTACTTC,CASSASGGRSYEQYF
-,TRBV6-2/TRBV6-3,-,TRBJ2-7,TGTGCCAGCAGCCCCACCAATGACCACCCCCGATCCTACAAGCAGTACTTC,CASSPTNDHPRSYKQYF
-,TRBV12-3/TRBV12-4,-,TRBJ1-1,TGTGCCAGCAGCTCCGGGGGGGCATCGAAAGCTTTCTTT,CASSSGGASKAFF